The 12 T cell receptor beta chains below all came from one sample that was sequenced in a study of blood T cell repertoires in COVID-19. The repertoire was sequenced with immunoSEQ multiplex PCR; TCRdb's copy has only in-frame clones and lacks some. The sample lists roughly 200,000 clones; roughly four fifths were seen once. Sequenced: peripheral blood. Every receptor here comes from a woman aged 70 to 79 with active or convalescent COVID-19.

This chain links TRBV5-1 with TRBJ1-1; 8 bases align to TRBD1. Trimming took 1 base from V and 5 from J; bases not matched to a gene: 4. Germline V gene sequence: CDR1 SGHRS, CDR2 YFSETQ. The CDR3 covers 14 residues. CDR3 sequence reads: CASSLSGGRTEAFF. The CDR3 bases are TGCGCCAGCAGCTTGTCAGGGGGCCGAACTGAAGCTTTCTTT.

This rearrangement joins TRBV18 to TRBJ2-1, with D perhaps TRBD1 (6 bases). Germline V gene lookup returns CDR1 KGHSH and CDR2 LQKENI. Trimming left V 2 bases short and J 9 bases short, with 17 bases between. The CDR3 is 15 residues long. The CDR3 region has the DNA TGTGCCAGCTCACCATCCGAGGGGGTTCTAGTTGAGCAGTTCTTC. Translation: CASSPSEGVLVEQFF. Variable domain in full (rest from reference TRBV18 and TRBJ2-1): NAGVMQNPRHLVRRRGQEARLRCSPMKGHSHVYWYRQLPEEGLKFMVYLQKENIIDESGMPKERFSAEFPKEGPSILRIQQVVRGDSAAYFCASSPSEGVLVEQFFGPGTRLTVL.

The chain recombines TRBV11-3 with TRBJ2-3; 7 bases agree with TRBD2. Germline values: CDR1 SGHNT, CDR2 YENEEA. The length of the CDR3 is 15 residues. V gave up 1 base and J gave up 5 bases; unmatched junction bases: 6. In DNA form, the CDR3 reads TGTGCCAGCAGCTTAGGCGGGAGTCTAGTAGATACGCAGTATTTT. The encoded protein is CASSLGGSLVDTQYF.

To note about this clone: The sample has other DNA sequences that encode this CDR3 too. The J gene is TRBJ2-3, the V gene TRBV5-1; 7 positions match TRBD2. The CDR3 is made up of 15 amino acids. Germline CDR1 reads SGHRS; CDR2 reads YFSETQ. After removal of 1 base from V and 3 bases from J, the junction contained 5 bases not matched to a gene. The chain's CDR3 is CASSLFGRGTDTQYF. As DNA, the CDR3 is TGCGCCAGCAGCTTGTTTGGGAGGGGAACAGATACGCAGTATTTT. The full variable domain, with the rest looked up from reference TRBV5-1 and TRBJ2-3, is KAGVTQTPRYLIKTRGQQVTLSCSPISGHRSVSWYQQTPGQGLQFLFEYFSETQRNKGNFPGRFSGRQFSNSRSEMNVSTLELGDSALYLCASSLFGRGTDTQYFGPGTRLTVL.

The chain is built from TRBV3-1 (or the pseudogene TRBV3-2) and TRBJ1-2; 7 bases map to TRBD1. The V gene end was trimmed by 4 bases and the J gene end by 4 bases; junction bases not matched to a gene: 6. CDR3 length equals 14 residues. Germline V CDR1 and CDR2: LGHDT, YNNKEL (reference sequence). The CDR3 protein is CASSPPGQFYGYTF. DNA of the CDR3: TGTGCCAGCAGCCCCCCGGGACAGTTCTATGGCTACACCTTC.

The V call is TRBV7-9, the J call TRBJ2-3; TRBD2 is a possible D gene (6 bases). V gave up 2 bases and J gave up 0 bases, with 21 bases separating them. From germline, CDR1 is SEHNR and CDR2 FQNEAQ (reference sequence). This CDR3 is built from 19 residues. In DNA form, the CDR3 reads TGTGCCAGCAGCTTAAGGAGGGGCGGGCCAGGGCGAAGCACAGATACGCAGTATTTT. Translated, it gives CASSLRRGGPGRSTDTQYF.

The chain is built from TRBV3-1 (or the pseudogene TRBV3-2) and TRBJ2-5, with 13 bases lining up with TRBD2. After removal of 5 bases from V and 5 bases from J, the junction contained 5 bases not matched to a gene. The CDR3 is 15 amino acids. Germline values: CDR1 LGHDT, CDR2 YNNKEL (reference sequence). The CDR3 DNA is TGTGCCAGCAGCTCCTGGACTAGCGGGGGTGAGACCCAGTACTTC. Translating it yields CASSSWTSGGETQYF.

V is TRBV23-1 and J is TRBJ2-7; 11 bases agree with TRBD2. TRBV23-1 is filed as an ORF, its function uncertain. This CDR3 spans 18 amino acids. With 3 bases clipped from V and 3 bases from J, the junction kept 13 bases outside the gene matches. As DNA, the CDR3 is TGCGCCAGCAGTCATAAAGCCCCGGGACTAGCGGACTACTACGAGCAGTACTTC. Translated, it gives CASSHKAPGLADYYEQYF.

This clone appeared a few times. The genes are TRBV27 and TRBJ2-7; 9 nucleotides match TRBD1. V was pared by 4 bases and J by 4 bases, with 2 bases of the junction left unmatched. Germline CDR1 reads MNHEY; CDR2 reads SMNVEV (reference sequence). The CDR3 has 13 amino acids. Here the CDR3 reads CASSSGTGYEQYF. CDR3 in DNA: TGTGCCAGCAGTTCCGGGACAGGGTACGAGCAGTACTTC.

J is TRBJ2-2 and V is TRBV5-4, with TRBD1 identical over 9 bases. V gave up 4 bases and J gave up 6 bases; unmatched junction bases: 7. Per the germline V gene, CDR1 is SGHNT and CDR2 is YYREEE (reference sequence). CDR3 length equals 15 residues. Here the CDR3 reads CASSGTGLISGELFF. The DNA for the CDR3 is TGTGCCAGCAGCGGGACAGGGTTAATCTCCGGGGAGCTGTTTTTT.

This clone was observed a few times. The J gene is TRBJ2-2, the V gene TRBV19; 8 bases fit TRBD1. Germline CDR1 and CDR2: LNHDA and SQIVND (reference sequence). J gave up 7 bases and V 4 bases, and 8 bases lay outside the gene matches. CDR3 size: 15 residues. The CDR3 loop reads CASSTWDGTGGELFF. The CDR3 DNA reads as TGTGCCAGTAGTACCTGGGACGGGACAGGCGGGGAGCTGTTTTTT. Drawing the rest from reference TRBV19 and TRBJ2-2, the complete variable domain is DGGITQSPKYLFRKEGQNVTLSCEQNLNHDAMYWYRQDPGQGLRLIYYSQIVNDFQKGDIAEGYSVSREKKESFPLTVTSAQKNPTAFYLCASSTWDGTGGELFFGEGSRLTVL.

The chain has TRBV28 and TRBJ2-5, with D possibly TRBD2 on 5 matching bases. Trimming took off 5 bases at V and 9 bases at J, with 13 bases between the two ends. The CDR3 covers 12 residues. Germline-derived CDR1 and CDR2 are MDHEN and SYDVKM. CDR3 in amino acids: CASSRVSGPQYF. The CDR3, as DNA: TGTGCCAGCAGTAGGGTAAGCGGACCCCAGTACTTC.